These 12 T cell receptor beta chains share one sample of origin, sequenced in a study of CD8+ T cells in alopecia areata. Sample treatment: oral pan-JAK inhibitor, 5-10 mg twice daily. Isolated RNA was reverse transcribed into cDNA used as the sequencing template. The table came from immunoSEQ multiplex PCR; TCRdb's copy has only in-frame clones and leaves some out. This table holds some 220,000 clones, under 75% found once. This material consisted of CD4+ T cells sorted from blood, taken at week 4, from a patient treated with tofacitinib. Receptor source: a human donor with alopecia areata.

This chain uses TRBV4-2 with TRBJ2-3; possible D gene TRBD1, 5 bases. In germline, CDR1 is LGHNA, CDR2 YNFKEQ. The ends were cut back, 1 base at V and 3 bases at J, with 14 bases in the middle. CDR3 length equals 16 residues. CDR3 sequence (DNA): TGTGCCAGCAGCCAAGGGACACCCACGTCTACAGATACGCAGTATTTT. Translation: CASSQGTPTSTDTQYF.

The rearrangement links TRBV4-2 to TRBJ1-1; 9 nucleotides line up with TRBD1. The germline gives CDR1 LGHNA, CDR2 YNFKEQ. The length of the CDR3 is 18 residues. The trim removed 0 bases at V and 3 bases at J, leaving 11 bases unmatched. CDR3 in DNA: TGTGCCAGCAGCCAAGATCTCGGGACAGGGAGGTTCGACACTGAAGCTTTCTTT. Amino acid sequence: CASSQDLGTGRFDTEAFF.

To note about this clone: The sample carries other DNA sequences with the same CDR3. The J gene is TRBJ1-1, the V gene TRBV29-1; D is uncertain. Deletions cut 4 bases from V and 3 bases from J, with 6 bases between. From germline, CDR1 is SQVTM and CDR2 ANQGSEA. The CDR3 totals 11 residues. CDR3 amino acids: CSVAGYTEAFF. In DNA, the CDR3 is TGCAGCGTTGCCGGGTACACTGAAGCTTTCTTT.

This clone was counted at least ten times. The gene calls are TRBV5-5 and TRBJ1-5; 9 positions agree with TRBD1. The CDR3 loop spans 14 amino acids. Germline trimming cut 4 bases from V and 6 bases from J; bases unmatched to any gene: 5. The germline gives CDR1 SGHKS, CDR2 YYEKEE (reference sequence). CDR3 sequence reads: CASSGGQGRQPQHF. In DNA form, the CDR3 reads TGTGCCAGCAGCGGGGGACAGGGACGTCAGCCCCAGCATTTT.

The chain combines TRBV9 with TRBJ1-2; 11 positions match TRBD1. The V and J ends lost 4 bases and 5 bases, in that order; junction bases with no gene match: 7. The CDR3 is made up of 15 amino acids. Germline V gene sequence: CDR1 SGDLS, CDR2 YYNGEE. The CDR3 protein is CASSPLGQGAYGYTF. In nucleotides, the CDR3 is TGTGCCAGCAGCCCTTTAGGACAGGGGGCATATGGCTACACCTTC. Full variable domain (missing parts from reference TRBV9 and TRBJ1-2): DSGVTQTPKHLITATGQRVTLRCSPRSGDLSVYWYQQSLDQGLQFLIQYYNGEERAKGNILERFSAQQFPDLHSELNLSSLELGDSALYFCASSPLGQGAYGYTFGSGTRLTVV.

The V call is TRBV5-6, the J call TRBJ2-1, with 8 bases identical to TRBD1. The CDR3 runs 15 residues. The V and J ends lost 4 bases and 4 bases, in that order; junction bases with no gene match: 7. Looked up from germline, CDR1 is SGHDT and CDR2 is YYEEEE. CDR3 bases: TGTGCCAGCAGCCGTAGGACAGGGACTTACAATGAGCAGTTCTTC. Protein: CASSRRTGTYNEQFF.

The chain is built from TRBV5-1 and TRBJ1-1, with D uncertain. Per germline, CDR1 SGHRS and CDR2 YFSETQ. This CDR3 region has 13 residues. Trimming removed 4 bases at V and 0 bases at J, with 7 bases between. The CDR3 loop reads CASSTTLNTEAFF. As DNA, the CDR3 is TGCGCCAGCAGCACGACCTTGAACACTGAAGCTTTCTTT.

The chain has TRBV30 and TRBJ2-5; weak D call: TRBD2 (5 bases). Looked up from germline, CDR1 is GTSNPN and CDR2 is SVGIG (reference sequence). CDR3 length equals 13 residues. Between the trimmed V and J ends, which lost 3 bases and 6 bases, there was a span of 14 bases. The chain's CDR3 is CAWSSGMVKTQYF. Written as DNA, the CDR3 is TGTGCCTGGAGCTCCGGGATGGTTAAGACCCAGTACTTC.

This clone was seen only a few times. The chain couples TRBV29-1 to TRBJ1-1; TRBD1 might be the D (5 bases). The CDR3 has 11 residues. Trimming removed 3 bases from V and 11 bases from J, with 13 bases in between. Germline V gives CDR1 SQVTM, CDR2 ANQGSEA. The CDR3 DNA reads as TGCAGCGTTGATCCGGCCCAGGGTGCTTTCTTT. Translating gives CSVDPAQGAFF.

CDR3 sequence reads: CASSLEGLPTKADTQYF. CDR3 in DNA: TGCGCCAGCAGCTTGGAGGGACTACCCACAAAGGCAGATACGCAGTATTTT. The J gene is TRBJ2-3, the V gene TRBV5-1, with 7 bases lining up with TRBD2. Germline loops: CDR1 SGHRS, CDR2 YFSETQ. There are 17 residues in the CDR3. The junction had 11 bases not matched to a gene; V was cut back by 0 bases and J by 4 bases.

This rearrangement joins TRBV7-2 to TRBJ2-1; 9 nucleotides match TRBD2. The germline CDR1 and CDR2 sequences are SGHTA and FQGNSA. The J segment lost 7 bases and the V segment lost 5 bases, leaving 9 bases of the junction unmatched. There are 15 residues in the CDR3. The CDR3 region is CASSHGGGGDNEQFF. In nucleotides, the CDR3 is TGTGCCAGCAGCCATGGCGGGGGGGGAGATAATGAGCAGTTCTTC.

The chain is built from TRBV29-1 and TRBJ2-5; D is possibly TRBD1 (6 bases). The J call may not be correct, given that the DNA end is closer to TRBJ2-7. Per germline, CDR1 SQVTM and CDR2 ANQGSEA. There are 12 residues in the CDR3. CDR3 nucleotide sequence: TGCAGCGTTGTGAGGGGGACCTACGAGCAGTACTTC. This encodes CSVVRGTYEQYF.